A single sample gave rise to the 4 T cell receptor beta chains below, sequenced in a study of cytomegalovirus exposure and HLA in healthy donors. PCR primers comprised 60 Vbeta and 13 Jbeta primers. Only in-frame clones appear in the TCRdb table, and some are missing; sequencing was by immunoSEQ multiplex PCR. Of 150,000 to 200,000 clones listed, around 75% were seen once; the top ten hold approximately 1.4%. The sample consisted of PBMCs. These receptors all stem from a woman aged 50 to 60 in good health and CMV-seronegative.

The V call is TRBV15, the J call TRBJ1-2; D not certain. Looked up from germline, CDR1 is LNHNV and CDR2 is YYDKDF (reference sequence). The germline V and J ends were trimmed by 5 bases and 5 bases, with 12 bases remaining between them. This CDR3 region has 13 residues. DNA for the CDR3: TGTGCCACCAGCCCCGGGAACAGATATGGCTACACCTTC. Its protein is CATSPGNRYGYTF.

V usage is TRBV4-1 and J usage is TRBJ2-2; a weak D match, TRBD2 (6 bases). V lost 3 bases, J lost 1 base, and 15 bases lay in between. The CDR3 loop spans 17 amino acids. Germline loops: CDR1 MGHRA, CDR2 YSYEKL. The CDR3 loop reads CASSQSSGPENTGELFF. The CDR3 DNA follows: TGCGCCAGCAGCCAGAGTAGCGGCCCAGAGAACACCGGGGAGCTGTTTTTT.

This chain joins TRBV7-3 and TRBJ1-1; TRBD1 agrees at 8 bases. V was pared by 1 base and J by 5 bases, with 12 bases of the junction left unmatched. This CDR3 is built from 17 residues. Germline assignment: CDR1 SGHTA and CDR2 FQGTGA. The CDR3 spells CASSLKARTGKGTEAFF. The DNA of the CDR3 is TGTGCCAGCAGCTTAAAGGCCCGGACAGGGAAAGGAACTGAAGCTTTCTTT.

The chain is built from TRBV28 and TRBJ2-1, with 11 bases aligning to TRBD2. In germline, CDR1 is MDHEN, CDR2 SYDVKM. The CDR3 is made up of 16 amino acids. J gave up 7 bases and V 6 bases, and 11 bases lay outside the gene matches. CDR3: CASSRKPGLAENEQFF. CDR3 in DNA: TGTGCCAGCAGCCGAAAACCGGGACTAGCGGAAAATGAGCAGTTCTTC.